This T cell receptor beta chain was sequenced during a study of identical twins. Study-level results: Sequences that were beta out-of-frame showed weaker excess twin sharing.

Ten or more counts support this clonotype. Its antigen is unknown. The CDR3 totals 14 residues. CDR1 and CDR2 (germline): DFQATT, SNEGSKA (reference sequence). Trimming removed 3 bases from V and 0 bases from J, with 9 bases in between. Addition of a universal primer site occurred through template switching, and cDNA carried unique molecular identifiers. One entry per CDR3 protein, called by TCRdb with MiXCR from the 5' RACE reads. The sample lists approximately 150,000 distinct CDR3 sequences, under 4.5% occurring once. This TCR was recovered from a man between 18 and 35 years old in good health. Material: memory T cells sorted from blood. V usage is TRBV20-1 and J usage is TRBJ1-5; D remains ambiguous. Here the CDR3 reads CSASAEYSNQPQHF. CDR3 nucleotide sequence: TGCAGTGCTAGTGCGGAATATAGCAATCAGCCCCAGCATTTT.